The clone carrying this T cell receptor beta chain appeared a single time. The CDR3 contains 17 residues. V shed 2 bases, J shed 4 bases, and the junction held 11 bases outside the gene matches. Germline CDR1 reads SGDLS; CDR2 reads YYNGEE. This sample is part of a study of blood T cell repertoires in COVID-19. Study in general: Samples came from the United States, Italy and Spain, spanning acute and convalescent COVID-19. PBMCs, B-cell-depleted T cells, or T cells were the source of the cDNA or gDNA that made up the material.

Per the original methods: Cell counts per sample came from amplifying reference gene primers. Sequencing used immunoSEQ multiplex PCR; TCRdb keeps in-frame clones, though not all of them. Clonal size and the V and J genes are those of that table, whereas D and trimming came from the DNA. The table lists approximately 100,000 clones, roughly 88% of them singletons, with under 15% in the top ten. The sample was peripheral blood. This receptor was obtained from a human donor in a cohort sampled during active COVID-19. V is TRBV9 and J is TRBJ1-2, with 10 bases fitting TRBD1. Here the CDR3 reads CASSVGTGALLGYGYTF. The CDR3 nucleotides read TGTGCCAGCAGCGTCGGGACAGGGGCACTACTAGGCTATGGCTACACCTTC.